This T cell receptor (beta chain) comes out of a study of blood T cell repertoires in COVID-19. Study in general: There were acute and convalescent COVID-19 samples, and they came from the United States, Italy and Spain. From T cells, B-cell-depleted T cells, or PBMCs came the material, which was cDNA or gDNA.

Original analysis: It was from reference gene primer amplification that nucleated cell counts were estimated. Generated by immunoSEQ multiplex PCR, the TCRdb table keeps only in-frame clones and is missing some. V and J calls and clone size come straight from that table; D and trimming were deduced from the DNA. This table has more than 150,000 clones, more than 60% appearing once. V gave up 0 bases and J gave up 1 base, with 7 bases separating them. Germline loops: CDR1 SGHDT, CDR2 YYEEEE. This CDR3 has 14 residues. The chain is built from TRBV5-6 and TRBJ1-1, with D unresolved. Material for sequencing was peripheral blood. This receptor was obtained from a man between 50 and 59 years old who had recovered from COVID-19. The CDR3 loop is CASSLGYGNTEAFF. CDR3 coding DNA: TGTGCCAGCAGCTTGGGGTACGGGAACACTGAAGCTTTCTTT. Full variable domain (outside the CDR3, taken from reference TRBV5-6 and TRBJ1-1): DAGVTQSPTHLIKTRGQQVTLRCSPKSGHDTVSWYQQALGQGPQFIFQYYEEEERQRGNFPDRFSGHQFPNYSSELNVNALLLGDSALYLCASSLGYGNTEAFFGQGTRLTVV.